This TCR beta chain was recovered during a study of radiation and T cells in renal cell carcinoma (dated by TCRdb to 2020 to 2022). Some background on the complete study: A total of some 55 samples underwent TCR beta sequencing, made up of 25 or so tumors and roughly 27 peripheral blood samples. The final blood draw was performed at 4 weeks after radiation, at the same time as nephrectomy. Across all 50 or so samples, 4,016,671 unique CDR3 nucleotide sequences, encoding 2.5 million to 3 million unique CDR3 amino acid sequences, were identified.

The germline V gene sets CDR1 to SGHTA and CDR2 to FQGNSA. The CDR3 runs 13 amino acids, cysteine and phenylalanine included. Only the CDR3 DNA stays, 39 bases, in frame from base 1. Trimming at the junction amounts to 1 base on V and 3 bases on J, and the germline ends lie 6 bases apart. The study at large found these results: Because pretreatment tumor biopsies were not available, the study could not determine whether clonotypes were already present within the tumor at baseline. Dynamics of the blood repertoire were not tracked past 4 weeks after treatment. Because the trial had a single-armed design, the trial could not examine how radiation dose or scheduling affected the TCR repertoire. An increase in top tumor clonotypes in blood was observed from baseline to 2 weeks post-radiation, followed by contraction by 4 weeks, which was taken to suggest transient expansion of tumor-resident clones.

This specimen's time point label, interpreted: blood 4 weeks post-SBRT, at nephrectomy. The treatment or condition tag for this specimen amounts to: 15 Gy SBRT to primary tumor, nephrectomy 4 weeks later. The samples were obtained from a clinical trial, where primary renal cell carcinomas were treated with 15 Gy stereotactic body radiation therapy and then removed by nephrectomy 4 weeks afterward. To follow tumor-enriched clonotypes, serial peripheral blood was collected from radiation-treated patients at baseline and at 2 weeks and 4 weeks after SBRT. All patients had renal cell carcinoma with clear cell pathology. The QIAamp DNA Blood Mini Kit (Qiagen) was used to prepare genomic DNA for TCR sequencing. Only samples passing all quality control checks were included in the analyses. The immunoSEQ kit was used, according to the manufacturer's recommendations, to generate TCR beta libraries from genomic DNA. To prepare libraries, a first multiplex PCR with proprietary primers was run, followed by a second PCR that added unique barcodes, and a bead cleanup was done after each round. Each sample batch included a kit-provided positive control reaction and a negative control reaction. The final libraries were assessed on an Agilent 4200 TapeStation D1000 ScreenTape, pooled by volume, and quantified by qPCR. An Illumina NextSeq500 fitted with a MidOutput 150-cycle cartridge performed the sequencing, running 156 Read1 cycles and 15 Index1 cycles with the kit's custom primers. The pooled library was loaded at 0.75 to 1 pM, and around 18% PhiX control was spiked in. In the authors' own workflow: Vendor-processed data were analyzed in R, with a clonotype defined as all T cells sharing the same CDR3 nucleotide sequence. For clone abundance analyses, frequencies were normalized to the 10,000 most abundant clones in each sample. Before analysis, public T cell clones were removed, and these numbered fewer than five per sample on average. A difference in abundance of at least 32-fold between compartments was used to define tumor-enriched and baseline blood-enriched clonotypes. Clonotypes expanded or contracted between blood time points were identified with a beta-binomial differential abundance model. The Baroni-Urbani and Buser coefficient was used to measure tumor-blood repertoire similarity, and groups were compared with two-tailed Wilcoxon tests in R. The immuneACCESS repertoire file appears here via TCRdb, limited to in-frame rearrangements. These files lack a portion of the clones; in checked studies, under half of the deficit traces to unresolved V genes, and the cause of the others is not known. V, J and clone size are taken as reported in that table, and D and trimming were inferred from the DNA itself. The sample profile shows fewer than 85,000 clones; about nine tenths of them were found once. The ten most abundant clones make up roughly 5.4% of the sample.

Comments on this clone: There is no known antigen for this receptor. Base qualities were left out, and no much larger clone turns up one base away.

The origin of this receptor is a woman in her 70s with renal cell carcinoma. Here the sequenced sample was blood, taken from a patient whose treatment included radiotherapy and nephrectomy. Recombination linked TRBV7-2 to TRBJ1-2; the D gene cannot be resolved reliably. The nucleotide sequence is given as TGTGCCAGCAGCTTAGGTACAGACTATGGCTACACCTTC. Translation gives CASSLGTDYGYTF.